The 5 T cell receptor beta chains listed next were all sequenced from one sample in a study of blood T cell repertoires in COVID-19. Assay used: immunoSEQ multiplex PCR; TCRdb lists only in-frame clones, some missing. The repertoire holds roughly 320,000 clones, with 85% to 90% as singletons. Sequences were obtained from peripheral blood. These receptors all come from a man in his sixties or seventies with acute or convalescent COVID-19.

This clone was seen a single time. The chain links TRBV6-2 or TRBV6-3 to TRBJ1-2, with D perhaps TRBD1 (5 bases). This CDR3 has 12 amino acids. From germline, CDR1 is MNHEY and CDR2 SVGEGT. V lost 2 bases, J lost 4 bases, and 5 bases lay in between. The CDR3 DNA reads TGTGCCAGCAGTTACGACAGCTATGGCTACACCTTC. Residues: CASSYDSYGYTF.

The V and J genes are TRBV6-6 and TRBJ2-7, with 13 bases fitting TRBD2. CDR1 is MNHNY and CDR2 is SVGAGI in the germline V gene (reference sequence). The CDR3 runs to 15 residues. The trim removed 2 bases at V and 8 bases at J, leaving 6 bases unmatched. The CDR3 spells CASSYTGTSGNKQYF. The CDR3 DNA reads TGTGCCAGCAGTTACACCGGGACTAGCGGGAATAAGCAGTACTTC.

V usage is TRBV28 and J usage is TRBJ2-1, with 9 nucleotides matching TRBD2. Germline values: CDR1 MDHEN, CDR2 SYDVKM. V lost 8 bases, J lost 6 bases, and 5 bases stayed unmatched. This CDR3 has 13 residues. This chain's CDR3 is CASWLRGGNEQFF. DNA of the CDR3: TGTGCCAGCTGGCTGCGGGGGGGCAATGAGCAGTTCTTC. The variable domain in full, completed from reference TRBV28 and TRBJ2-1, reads DVKVTQSSRYLVKRTGEKVFLECVQDMDHENMFWYRQDPGLGLRLIYFSYDVKMKEKGDIPEGYSVSREKKERFSLILESASTNQTSMYLCASWLRGGNEQFFGPGTRLTVL.

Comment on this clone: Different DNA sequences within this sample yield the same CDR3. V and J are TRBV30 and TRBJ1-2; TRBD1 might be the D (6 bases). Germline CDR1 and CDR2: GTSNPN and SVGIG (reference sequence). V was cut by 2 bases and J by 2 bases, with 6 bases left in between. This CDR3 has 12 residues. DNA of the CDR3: TGTGCCTGGAGTCAGGGGAACTATGGCTACACCTTC. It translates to CAWSQGNYGYTF. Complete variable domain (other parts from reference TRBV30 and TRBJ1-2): SQTIHQWPATLVQPVGSPLSLECTVEGTSNPNLYWYRQAAGRGLQLLFYSVGIGQISSEVPQNLSASRPQDRQFILSSKKLLLSDSGFYLCAWSQGNYGYTFGSGTRLTVV.

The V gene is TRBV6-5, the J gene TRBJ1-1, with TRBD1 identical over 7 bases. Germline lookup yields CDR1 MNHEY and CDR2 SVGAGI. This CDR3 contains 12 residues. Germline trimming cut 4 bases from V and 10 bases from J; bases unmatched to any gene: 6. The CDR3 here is CASSSRTGRAFF. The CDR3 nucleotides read TGTGCCAGCAGTTCCCGGACAGGAAGAGCTTTCTTT.